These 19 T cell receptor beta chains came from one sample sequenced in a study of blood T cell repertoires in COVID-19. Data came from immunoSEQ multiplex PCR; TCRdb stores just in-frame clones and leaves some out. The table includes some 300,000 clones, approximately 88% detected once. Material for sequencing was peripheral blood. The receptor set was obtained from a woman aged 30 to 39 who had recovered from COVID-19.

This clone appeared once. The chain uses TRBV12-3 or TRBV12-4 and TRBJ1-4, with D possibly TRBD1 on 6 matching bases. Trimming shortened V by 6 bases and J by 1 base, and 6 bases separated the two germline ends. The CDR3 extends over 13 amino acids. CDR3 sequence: CASRGGTNEKLFF. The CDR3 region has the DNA TGTGCCAGCAGAGGGGGAACTAATGAAAAACTGTTTTTT.

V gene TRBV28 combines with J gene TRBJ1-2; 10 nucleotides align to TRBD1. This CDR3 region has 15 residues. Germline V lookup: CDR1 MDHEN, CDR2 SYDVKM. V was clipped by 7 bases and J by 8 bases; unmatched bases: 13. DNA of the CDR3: TGTGCCAGCACTACCCAAGGGACAGGGGCTGCCGGCTACACCTTC. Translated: CASTTQGTGAAGYTF.

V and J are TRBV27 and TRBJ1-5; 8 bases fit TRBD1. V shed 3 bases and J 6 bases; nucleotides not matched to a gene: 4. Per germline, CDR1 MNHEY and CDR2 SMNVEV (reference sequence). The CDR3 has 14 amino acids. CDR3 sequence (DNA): TGTGCCAGCAGTTTTAGTACAGGGGGTCAGCCCCAGCATTTT. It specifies CASSFSTGGQPQHF.

This CDR3 reads CASTRTGVANGYTF. CDR3 DNA: TGTGCCAGCACCCGGACAGGGGTGGCAAATGGCTACACCTTC. V is TRBV6-5 and J is TRBJ1-2; 9 bases are shared with TRBD1. Germline CDR1 MNHEY, CDR2 SVGAGI. This CDR3 has 14 amino acids. V lost 7 bases to trimming and J lost 6 bases; unmatched junction nucleotides: 9.

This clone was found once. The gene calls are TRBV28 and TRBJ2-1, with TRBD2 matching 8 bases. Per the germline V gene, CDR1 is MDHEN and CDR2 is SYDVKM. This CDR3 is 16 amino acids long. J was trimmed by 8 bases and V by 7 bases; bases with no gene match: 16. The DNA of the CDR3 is TGTGCCAGCACCGGCTCTTCAGCGGGGGCTGACGATGAGCAGTTCTTC. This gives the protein CASTGSSAGADDEQFF.

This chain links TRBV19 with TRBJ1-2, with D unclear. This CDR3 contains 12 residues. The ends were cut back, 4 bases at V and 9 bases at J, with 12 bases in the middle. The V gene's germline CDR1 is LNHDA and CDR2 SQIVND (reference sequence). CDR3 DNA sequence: TGTGCCAGTAGTACCGCCCCTAGGCGCTACACCTTC. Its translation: CASSTAPRRYTF.

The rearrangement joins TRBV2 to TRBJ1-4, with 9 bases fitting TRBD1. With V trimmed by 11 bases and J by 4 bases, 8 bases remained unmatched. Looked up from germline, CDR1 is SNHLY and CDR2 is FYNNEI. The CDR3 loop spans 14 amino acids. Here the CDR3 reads CAGQGQGLNEKLFF. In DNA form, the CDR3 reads TGTGCCGGCCAGGGACAGGGCCTTAATGAAAAACTGTTTTTT.

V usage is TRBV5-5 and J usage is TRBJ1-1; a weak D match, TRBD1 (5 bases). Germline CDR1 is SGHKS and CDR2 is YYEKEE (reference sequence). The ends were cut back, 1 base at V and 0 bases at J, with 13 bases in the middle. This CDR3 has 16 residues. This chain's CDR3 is CASSLLGGPMNTEAFF. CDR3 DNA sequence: TGTGCCAGCAGCTTGTTGGGGGGACCCATGAACACTGAAGCTTTCTTT. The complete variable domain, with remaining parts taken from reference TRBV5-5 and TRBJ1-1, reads DAGVTQSPTHLIKTRGQQVTLRCSPISGHKSVSWYQQVLGQGPQFIFQYYEKEERGRGNFPDRFSARQFPNYSSELNVNALLLGDSALYLCASSLLGGPMNTEAFFGQGTRLTVV.

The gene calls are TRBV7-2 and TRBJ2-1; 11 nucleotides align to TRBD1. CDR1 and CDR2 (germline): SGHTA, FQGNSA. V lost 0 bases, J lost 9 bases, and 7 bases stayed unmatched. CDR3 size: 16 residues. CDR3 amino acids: CASSLAGTGGFGEQFF. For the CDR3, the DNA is TGTGCCAGCAGCTTAGCCGGGACAGGGGGTTTTGGTGAGCAGTTCTTC.

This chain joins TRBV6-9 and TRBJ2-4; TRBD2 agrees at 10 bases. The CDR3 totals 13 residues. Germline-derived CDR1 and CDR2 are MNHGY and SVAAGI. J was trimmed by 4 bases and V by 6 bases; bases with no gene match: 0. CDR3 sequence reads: CASRGLAKNIQYF. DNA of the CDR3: TGTGCCAGCAGGGGACTAGCGAAAAACATTCAGTACTTC.

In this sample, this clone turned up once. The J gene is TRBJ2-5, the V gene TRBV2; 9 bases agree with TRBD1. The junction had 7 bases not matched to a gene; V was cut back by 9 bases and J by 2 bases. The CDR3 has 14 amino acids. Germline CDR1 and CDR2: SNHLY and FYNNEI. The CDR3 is CARTGTGTQETQYF. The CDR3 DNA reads TGTGCCAGGACCGGGACAGGGACTCAAGAGACCCAGTACTTC.

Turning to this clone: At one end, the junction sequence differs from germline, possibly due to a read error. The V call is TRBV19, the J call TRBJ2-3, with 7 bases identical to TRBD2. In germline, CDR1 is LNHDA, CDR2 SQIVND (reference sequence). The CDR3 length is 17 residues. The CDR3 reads CASSIDSPSGRTDTQYF. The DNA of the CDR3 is TGTGCCAGTAGTATAGATTCGCCTAGCGGACGCACTGATACGCAGTATTTT.

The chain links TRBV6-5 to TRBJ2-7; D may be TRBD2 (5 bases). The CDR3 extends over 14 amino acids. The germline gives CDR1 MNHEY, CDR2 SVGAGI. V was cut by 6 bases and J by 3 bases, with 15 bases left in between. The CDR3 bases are TGTGCCAGCAGCCCCGCCGGGATGATCTACGAGCAGTACTTC. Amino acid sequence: CASSPAGMIYEQYF.

The chain's CDR3 is CASSRPGGSYNEQFF. The CDR3, as DNA: TGCGCCAGCAGCCGCCCCGGGGGCTCCTACAATGAGCAGTTCTTC. The chain employs TRBV5-1 and TRBJ2-1; TRBD2 is a possible D gene (6 bases). The germline V gene has CDR1 SGHRS and CDR2 YFSETQ. V was clipped by 4 bases and J by 0 bases, with 11 bases between them. The CDR3 extends over 15 amino acids. Complete variable domain (other parts from reference TRBV5-1 and TRBJ2-1): KAGVTQTPRYLIKTRGQQVTLSCSPISGHRSVSWYQQTPGQGLQFLFEYFSETQRNKGNFPGRFSGRQFSNSRSEMNVSTLELGDSALYLCASSRPGGSYNEQFFGPGTRLTVL.

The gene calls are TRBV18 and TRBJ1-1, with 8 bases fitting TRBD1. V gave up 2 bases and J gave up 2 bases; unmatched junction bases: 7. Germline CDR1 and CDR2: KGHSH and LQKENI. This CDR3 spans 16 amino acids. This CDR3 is CASSPILTGVNTEAFF. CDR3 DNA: TGTGCCAGCTCACCAATTCTGACAGGGGTAAACACTGAAGCTTTCTTT.

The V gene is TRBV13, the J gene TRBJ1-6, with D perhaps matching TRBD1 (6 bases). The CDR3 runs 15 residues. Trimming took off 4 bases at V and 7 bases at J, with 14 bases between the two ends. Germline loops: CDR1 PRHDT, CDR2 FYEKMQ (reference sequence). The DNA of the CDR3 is TGTGCCAGCAGCTCCAGGGGCCCGCTGAATTCACCCCTCCACTTT. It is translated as CASSSRGPLNSPLHF.

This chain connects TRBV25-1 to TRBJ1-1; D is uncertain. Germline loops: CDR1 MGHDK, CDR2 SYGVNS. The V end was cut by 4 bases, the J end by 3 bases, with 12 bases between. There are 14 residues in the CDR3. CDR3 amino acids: CASSVGRRDTEAFF. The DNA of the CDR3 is TGTGCCAGCAGTGTAGGGAGGAGGGACACTGAAGCTTTCTTT.

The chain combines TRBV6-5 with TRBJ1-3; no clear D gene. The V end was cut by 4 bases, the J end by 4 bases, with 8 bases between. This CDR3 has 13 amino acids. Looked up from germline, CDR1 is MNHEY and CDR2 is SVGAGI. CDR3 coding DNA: TGTGCCAGCAGTTTCGCCCTAGGAAACACCATATATTTT. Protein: CASSFALGNTIYF.

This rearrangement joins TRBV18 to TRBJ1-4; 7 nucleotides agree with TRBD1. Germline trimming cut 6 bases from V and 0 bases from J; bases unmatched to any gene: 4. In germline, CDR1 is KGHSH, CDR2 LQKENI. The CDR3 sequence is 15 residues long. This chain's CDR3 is CASSGGQTTNEKLFF. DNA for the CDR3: TGTGCCAGCTCGGGGGGACAGACAACTAATGAAAAACTGTTTTTT.